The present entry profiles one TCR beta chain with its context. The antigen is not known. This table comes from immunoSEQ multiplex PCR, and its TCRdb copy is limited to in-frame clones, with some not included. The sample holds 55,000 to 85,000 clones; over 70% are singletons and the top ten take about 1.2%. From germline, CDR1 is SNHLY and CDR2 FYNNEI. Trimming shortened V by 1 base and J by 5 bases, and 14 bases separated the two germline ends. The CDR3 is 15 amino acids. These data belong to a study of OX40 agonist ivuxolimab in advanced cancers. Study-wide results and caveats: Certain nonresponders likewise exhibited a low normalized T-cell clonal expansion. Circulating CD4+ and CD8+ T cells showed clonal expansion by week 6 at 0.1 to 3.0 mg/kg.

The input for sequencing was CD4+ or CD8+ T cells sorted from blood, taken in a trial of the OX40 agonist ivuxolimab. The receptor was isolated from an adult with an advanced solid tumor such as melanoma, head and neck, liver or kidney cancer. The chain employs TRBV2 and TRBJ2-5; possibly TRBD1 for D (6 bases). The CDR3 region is CASSEDAGAVETQYF. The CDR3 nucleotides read TGTGCCAGCAGTGAAGACGCAGGGGCGGTGGAGACCCAGTACTTC.